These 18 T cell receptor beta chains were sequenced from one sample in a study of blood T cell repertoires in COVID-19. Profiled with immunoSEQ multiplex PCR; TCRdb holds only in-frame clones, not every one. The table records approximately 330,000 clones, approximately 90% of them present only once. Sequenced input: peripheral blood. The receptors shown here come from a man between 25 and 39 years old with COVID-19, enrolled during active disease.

For the CDR3, the DNA is TGTGCCATCAGTGATAGCTTTAACTATGGCTACACCTTC. Its protein is CAISDSFNYGYTF. The chain joins TRBV10-3 to TRBJ1-2, with no clear D. V was pared by 3 bases and J by 1 base, with 6 bases between. The CDR3 contains 13 residues. Germline loops: CDR1 ENHRY, CDR2 SYGVKD.

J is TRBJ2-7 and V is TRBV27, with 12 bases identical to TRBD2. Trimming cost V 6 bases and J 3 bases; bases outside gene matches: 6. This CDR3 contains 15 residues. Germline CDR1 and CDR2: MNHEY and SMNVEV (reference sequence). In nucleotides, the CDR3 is TGTGCCAGCAGCCGCAGACTAGCGGGAGTCTACGAGCAGTACTTC. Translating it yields CASSRRLAGVYEQYF.

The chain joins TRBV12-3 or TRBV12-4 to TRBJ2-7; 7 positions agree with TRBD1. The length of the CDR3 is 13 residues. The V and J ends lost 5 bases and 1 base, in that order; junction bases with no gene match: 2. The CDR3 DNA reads TGTGCCAGCAGTCGGGACAGTTCCTACGAGCAGTACTTC. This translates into CASSRDSSYEQYF.

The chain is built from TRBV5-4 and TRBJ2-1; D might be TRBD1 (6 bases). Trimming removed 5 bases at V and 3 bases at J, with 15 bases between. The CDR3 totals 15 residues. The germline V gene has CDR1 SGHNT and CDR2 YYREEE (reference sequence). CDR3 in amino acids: CASRDPQGDYNEQFF. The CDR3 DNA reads TGTGCCAGCAGGGACCCACAGGGAGACTACAATGAGCAGTTCTTC. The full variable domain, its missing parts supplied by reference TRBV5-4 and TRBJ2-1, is ETGVTQSPTHLIKTRGQQVTLRCSSQSGHNTVSWYQQALGQGPQFIFQYYREEENGRGNFPPRFSGLQFPNYSSELNVNALELDDSALYLCASRDPQGDYNEQFFGPGTRLTVL.

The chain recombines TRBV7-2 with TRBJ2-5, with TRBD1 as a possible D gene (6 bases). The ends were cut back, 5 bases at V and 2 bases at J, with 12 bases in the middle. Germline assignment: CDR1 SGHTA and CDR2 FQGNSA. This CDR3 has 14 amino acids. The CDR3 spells CASSPRQEQETQYF. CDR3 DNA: TGTGCCAGCAGCCCTCGACAGGAGCAAGAGACCCAGTACTTC.

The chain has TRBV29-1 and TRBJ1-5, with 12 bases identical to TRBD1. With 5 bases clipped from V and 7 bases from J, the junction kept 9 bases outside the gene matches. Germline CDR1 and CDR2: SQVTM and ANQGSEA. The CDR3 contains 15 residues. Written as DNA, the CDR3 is TGCAGCGTTTCCGACGGGACAGGGGGCTGGCAGCCCCAGCATTTT. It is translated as CSVSDGTGGWQPQHF.

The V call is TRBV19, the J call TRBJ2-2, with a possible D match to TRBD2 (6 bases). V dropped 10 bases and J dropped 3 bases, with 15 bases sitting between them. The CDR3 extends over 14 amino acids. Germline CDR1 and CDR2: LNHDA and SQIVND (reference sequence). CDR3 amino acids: CATSPGTDTGELFF. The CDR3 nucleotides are TGTGCCACCTCACCCGGGACTGACACCGGGGAGCTGTTTTTT.

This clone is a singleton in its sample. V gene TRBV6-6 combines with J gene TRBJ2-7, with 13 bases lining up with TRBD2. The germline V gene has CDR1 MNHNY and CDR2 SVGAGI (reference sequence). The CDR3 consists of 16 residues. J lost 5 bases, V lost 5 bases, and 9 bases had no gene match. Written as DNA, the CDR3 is TGTGCCAGCAGTAGACGACTAGCGGGGGGTAGGCACGAGCAGTACTTC. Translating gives CASSRRLAGGRHEQYF.

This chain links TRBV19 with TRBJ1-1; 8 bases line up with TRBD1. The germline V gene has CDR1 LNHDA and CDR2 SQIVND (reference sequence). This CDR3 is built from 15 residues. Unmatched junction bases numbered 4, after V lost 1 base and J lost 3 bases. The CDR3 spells CASSIVQGAHTEAFF. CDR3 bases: TGTGCCAGTAGTATAGTCCAGGGGGCGCACACTGAAGCTTTCTTT.

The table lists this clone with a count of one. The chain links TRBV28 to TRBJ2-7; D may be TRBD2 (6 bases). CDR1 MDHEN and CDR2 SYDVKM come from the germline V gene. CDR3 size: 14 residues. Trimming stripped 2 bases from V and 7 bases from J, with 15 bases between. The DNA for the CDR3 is TGTGCCAGCAGTTTACCGGGCGGAGGGTGGGAGCAGTACTTC. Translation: CASSLPGGGWEQYF.

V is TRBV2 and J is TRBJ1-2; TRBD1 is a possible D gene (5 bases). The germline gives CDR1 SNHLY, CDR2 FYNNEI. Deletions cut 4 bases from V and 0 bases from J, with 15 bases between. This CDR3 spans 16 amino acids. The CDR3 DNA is TGTGCCAGCAGTGGAGAAACAGGCCTATCTAACTATGGCTACACCTTC. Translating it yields CASSGETGLSNYGYTF.

The CDR3 protein is CASSLDRGVYEQYF. The CDR3 nucleotides are TGTGCCAGCAGCTTGGACAGGGGGGTCTACGAGCAGTACTTC. V usage is TRBV11-1 and J usage is TRBJ2-7, with 10 positions matching TRBD1. CDR3 size: 14 residues. Germline CDR1 reads SGHAT; CDR2 reads FQDESV (reference sequence). Trimming cost V 3 bases and J 3 bases; bases outside gene matches: 2.

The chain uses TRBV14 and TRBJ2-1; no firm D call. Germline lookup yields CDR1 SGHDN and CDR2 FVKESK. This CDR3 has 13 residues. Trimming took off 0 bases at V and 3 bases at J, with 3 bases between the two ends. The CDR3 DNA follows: TGTGCCAGCAGCCAAGACAGCTACAATGAGCAGTTCTTC. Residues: CASSQDSYNEQFF.

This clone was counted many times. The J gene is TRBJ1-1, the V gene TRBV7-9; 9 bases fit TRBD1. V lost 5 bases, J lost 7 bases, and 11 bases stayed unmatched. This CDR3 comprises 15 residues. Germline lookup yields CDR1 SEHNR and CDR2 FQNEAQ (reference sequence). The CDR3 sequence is CASSLSSGGQGEAFF. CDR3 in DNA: TGTGCCAGCAGCCTGTCTTCAGGGGGACAGGGTGAAGCTTTCTTT.

In DNA form, the CDR3 reads TGTGCCAGCAGCTTATTGCGGGGCACGGACACTGAAGCTTTCTTT. Protein sequence: CASSLLRGTDTEAFF. V is TRBV7-6 and J is TRBJ1-1; TRBD1 might be the D (5 bases). Germline CDR1 is SGHVS and CDR2 is FNYEAQ. The length of the CDR3 is 15 residues. V was trimmed by 2 bases and J by 3 bases, leaving 13 bases between them.

The CDR3 DNA sequence: TGTGCCAGCAACAGAGAGGGCGGGGACCTTAACACTGAAGCTTTCTTT. Its translation is CASNREGGDLNTEAFF. This rearrangement joins TRBV9 to TRBJ1-1; the D gene is possibly TRBD1 (5 bases). The CDR3 is 16 amino acids. Trimming removed 6 bases at V and 2 bases at J, with 20 bases between. Germline values: CDR1 SGDLS, CDR2 YYNGEE.

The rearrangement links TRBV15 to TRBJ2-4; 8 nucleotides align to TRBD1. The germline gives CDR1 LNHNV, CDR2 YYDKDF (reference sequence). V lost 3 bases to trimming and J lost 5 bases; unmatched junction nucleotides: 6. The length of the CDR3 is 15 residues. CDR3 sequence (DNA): TGTGCCACCAGCAGCGACAGGGGATCGGAAAACATTCAGTACTTC. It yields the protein CATSSDRGSENIQYF.

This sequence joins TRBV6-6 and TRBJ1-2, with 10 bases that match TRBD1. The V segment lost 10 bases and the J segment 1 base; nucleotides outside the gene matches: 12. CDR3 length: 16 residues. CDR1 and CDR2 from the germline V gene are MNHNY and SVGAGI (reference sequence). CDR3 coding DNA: TGTGCCACCCCTGTGGACCGGACAGGGGGTAACTATGGCTACACCTTC. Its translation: CATPVDRTGGNYGYTF.